These T cell receptor beta chains were read from a single sample in a study of OX40 agonist ivuxolimab in advanced cancers. TCRdb keeps only in-frame clones here, not all; method: immunoSEQ multiplex PCR. This sample carries some 150,000 clones, about nine tenths of them seen once, and the ten largest clones take approximately 1.1%. Sequences were derived from CD4+ or CD8+ T cells sorted from blood, sampled in a trial of the OX40 agonist ivuxolimab. These receptors were collected from an adult with an advanced solid tumor such as melanoma, head and neck, liver or kidney cancer. Both conserved end residues are part of each CDR3. D genes are given only for firm matches. Rows give clone size only sometimes, using once, few, many, or a class for an expanded clone.

>NA|TRBV27|TRBJ2-1|NA
CASSFSDTRGQEQFF
TGTGCCAGCAGTTTCTCGGACACACGGGGACAAGAGCAGTTCTTC
>TRBD2|TRBV11-3|TRBJ2-7|NA
CASSFGTSGINASYEQYF
TGTGCCAGCAGCTTTGGGACTAGCGGGATCAACGCCTCCTACGAGCAGTACTTC
>TRBD1|TRBV18|TRBJ1-1|NA
CASSRTGTDTEAFF
TGTGCCAGCTCCCGGACAGGTACGGACACTGAAGCTTTCTTT
>NA|TRBV5-5|TRBJ2-7|NA
CASSPLTVGQYF
TGTGCCAGCAGCCCCCTGACAGTAGGGCAGTACTTC
>NA|TRBV5-3|TRBJ2-1|NA
CARSLASDEQFF
TGTGCCAGAAGCTTGGCCTCGGATGAGCAGTTCTTC
>NA|TRBV7-2|TRBJ1-2|few
CASSLVQGDGYTF
TGTGCCAGCAGCTTAGTTCAGGGAGATGGCTACACCTTC
>NA|TRBV4-3|TRBJ2-7|NA
CASSHDGYEQYF
TGCGCCAGCAGCCACGACGGCTACGAGCAGTACTTC
>NA|TRBV19|TRBJ1-5|NA
CASRLGSSRLGQPQHF
TGTGCCAGTAGGCTGGGCTCTTCCCGGTTGGGGCAGCCCCAGCATTTT
>TRBD1|TRBV28|TRBJ1-4|NA
CASSPYRGQGVSNEKLFF
TGTGCCAGCAGTCCATATAGGGGACAGGGGGTATCTAATGAAAAACTGTTTTTT
>NA|TRBV7-3|TRBJ2-3|NA
CASSLTGTPSTDTQYF
TGTGCCAGCAGCTTAACCGGGACACCAAGCACAGATACGCAGTATTTT
>NA|TRBV28|TRBJ1-1|NA
CASIWETEAFF
TGTGCCAGCATCTGGGAGACTGAAGCTTTCTTT
>NA|TRBV5-6|TRBJ1-2|few
CASSLRQGGGYTF
TGTGCCAGCAGCTTGAGGCAGGGTGGCGGCTACACCTTC
>NA|TRBV5-6|TRBJ1-4|NA
CASSGDLAQGGEKLFF
TGTGCCAGCAGCGGGGACCTGGCACAGGGCGGGGAAAAACTGTTTTTT
>NA|TRBV5-1|TRBJ2-2|NA
CASSPGTEGGELFF
TGCGCCAGCAGCCCCGGGACGGAGGGCGGGGAGCTGTTTTTT
>NA|TRBV15|TRBJ1-2|once
CATSKGTYGYTF
TGTGCCACCAGCAAGGGGACTTATGGCTACACCTTC
>NA|TRBV11-3|TRBJ2-1|NA
CASSLSNTRRYEQFF
TGTGCCAGCAGCTTATCCAACACTCGGCGGTATGAGCAGTTCTTC
>NA|TRBV27|TRBJ1-1|NA
CASSFGGATLNTEAFF
TGTGCCAGCAGTTTCGGAGGGGCCACCTTGAACACTGAAGCTTTCTTT
>TRBD1|TRBV6-6|TRBJ2-7|NA
CASTDRGEQYF
TGTGCCAGCACTGACAGGGGCGAGCAGTACTTC
>TRBD1|TRBV27|TRBJ2-7|NA
CASSSDRAYEQYF
TGTGCCAGCAGTTCGGACAGGGCCTACGAGCAGTACTTC
>NA|TRBV11-2|TRBJ2-6|NA
CASSFGVSGANVLTF
TGTGCCAGCAGCTTCGGGGTTTCTGGGGCCAACGTCCTGACTTTC
>NA|TRBV27|TRBJ1-4|NA
CASSSRPNEKLFF
TGTGCCAGCAGCTCTCGTCCTAATGAAAAACTGTTTTTT
>TRBD1|TRBV5-4|TRBJ1-1|NA
CASSAGTGWLEAFF
TGTGCCAGCAGCGCCGGGACAGGGTGGTTGGAAGCTTTCTTT
>NA|TRBV28|TRBJ2-1|once
CASGYNEQFF
TGTGCCAGCGGCTACAATGAGCAGTTCTTC
>TRBD1|TRBV4-2|TRBJ1-1|NA
CASSQPGQGTTEAFF
TGTGCCAGCAGCCAACCTGGACAGGGGACCACTGAAGCTTTCTTT
>NA|TRBV28|TRBJ1-1|NA
CASSFTGGEDTEAFF
TGTGCCAGCAGTTTCACAGGAGGTGAAGACACTGAAGCTTTCTTT
>NA|TRBV4-3|TRBJ2-1|once
CASSQDSGFEQFF
TGCGCCAGCAGCCAAGATTCAGGGTTTGAGCAGTTCTTC
>NA|TRBV14|TRBJ2-4|NA
CASSQDGGPWNIQYF
TGTGCCAGCAGCCAAGATGGAGGACCTTGGAACATTCAGTACTTC
>NA|TRBV10-3|TRBJ1-1|NA
CAISDNSGGVTTEAFF
TGTGCCATCAGTGACAACTCGGGCGGGGTGACCACTGAAGCTTTCTTT
>TRBD2|TRBV7-3|TRBJ2-1|NA
CASTYSGSSHEQFF
TGTGCCAGCACCTATAGCGGGAGCTCCCATGAGCAGTTCTTC
>TRBD2|TRBV28|TRBJ2-7|NA
CASSRTSGGTSYEQYF
TGTGCCAGCAGTCGGACTAGCGGGGGGACCTCCTACGAGCAGTACTTC
>TRBD2|TRBV5-4|TRBJ2-7|NA
CASSWGGLERELNVQYF
TGTGCCAGCAGCTGGGGGGGTCTAGAGCGGGAGTTGAATGTGCAGTACTTC
>TRBD1|TRBV2|TRBJ1-5|NA
CARRRTGDGGPQHF
TGTGCCAGACGGCGGACAGGAGACGGCGGGCCCCAGCATTTT
>NA|TRBV5-6|TRBJ1-1|few
CASSGGTEAFF
TGTGCCAGTAGCGGGGGTACTGAAGCTTTCTTT
>TRBD1|TRBV11-2|TRBJ1-2|NA
CASTPGQTAGYTF
TGTGCCAGCACCCCGGGACAGACCGCTGGCTACACCTTC
>NA|TRBV20-1|TRBJ2-1|NA
CSAARRGEQFF
TGCAGTGCCGCTCGTCGGGGTGAGCAGTTCTTC
>NA|TRBV2|TRBJ1-1|NA
CASSRSRGTEAFF
TGTGCCAGCAGTCGTTCACGGGGCACTGAAGCTTTCTTT
>NA|TRBV7-2|TRBJ2-1|NA
CASSLRAAHRNEQFF
TGTGCCAGCAGCTTAAGAGCGGCCCATCGAAATGAGCAGTTCTTC
>NA|TRBV20-1|TRBJ1-1|NA
CSAAMNTEAFF
TGCAGTGCTGCGATGAACACTGAAGCTTTCTTT
>NA|TRBV6-4|TRBJ1-5|NA
CASSAAMNQPQHF
TGTGCCAGCAGTGCAGCTATGAATCAGCCCCAGCATTTT
>TRBD2|TRBV4-3|TRBJ2-1|once
CASSHSGRYNEQFF
TGCGCCAGCAGCCATAGCGGGAGGTACAATGAGCAGTTCTTC
>NA|TRBV7-9|TRBJ2-5|once
CASSADPYSGQETQYF
TGTGCCAGCAGCGCGGACCCCTATAGCGGCCAAGAGACCCAGTACTTC
>TRBD1|TRBV11-2|TRBJ2-2|NA
CASSLGGTGAAGELFF
TGTGCCAGCAGCTTAGGGGGGACAGGGGCGGCCGGGGAGCTGTTTTTT
>NA|TRBV10-3|TRBJ1-1|NA
CAISATDRNTEAFF
TGTGCCATCAGTGCTACGGACAGGAACACTGAAGCTTTCTTT
>TRBD2|TRBV19|TRBJ2-2|NA
CASSMPSGRVRNTGELFF
TGTGCCAGTAGTATGCCTAGCGGGAGGGTACGGAACACCGGGGAGCTGTTTTTT
>NA|TRBV6-4|TRBJ1-1|NA
CASSDRLKNTEAFF
TGTGCCAGCAGTGACCGTTTAAAGAACACTGAAGCTTTCTTT
>TRBD2|TRBV7-2|TRBJ2-5|NA
CASRAGGPNQETQYF
TGTGCCAGCAGAGCGGGAGGACCCAACCAAGAGACCCAGTACTTC
>NA|TRBV21-1|TRBJ1-3|NA
CASSKGSSSGNTIYF
TGTGCCAGCAGCAAGGGCAGTAGCTCTGGAAACACCATATATTTT
>NA|TRBV7-3|TRBJ2-2|NA
CASSLNGGGDTGELFF
TGTGCCAGCAGCTTGAATGGAGGTGGAGACACCGGGGAGCTGTTTTTT
>TRBD1|TRBV25-1|TRBJ2-7|NA
CASRTATGGSYEQYF
TGTGCCAGCAGGACCGCTACAGGGGGATCCTACGAGCAGTACTTC
>NA|TRBV27|TRBJ1-2|NA
CASSLHEEDGYTF
TGTGCCAGCAGTCTTCACGAGGAAGATGGCTACACCTTC
>NA|TRBV29-1|TRBJ1-2|once
CSVETMRTLYGYTF
TGCAGCGTTGAAACCATGCGGACACTTTATGGCTACACCTTC
>TRBD1|TRBV27|TRBJ2-2|NA
CASSRTGTGITGELFF
TGTGCCAGCAGCAGAACCGGGACAGGGATCACCGGGGAGCTGTTTTTT
>NA|TRBV18|TRBJ2-1|NA
CASSPDSNEQFF
TGTGCCAGCTCACCCGACAGCAATGAGCAGTTCTTC
>NA|TRBV7-2|TRBJ1-5|NA
CASSPQGSNNQPQHF
TGTGCCAGCAGCCCTCAGGGAAGTAACAATCAGCCCCAGCATTTT